These 23 T cell receptor beta chains originate from one sample sequenced in a study of T cells in Graves' hyperthyroidism and ophthalmopathy. Template material for amplifying TCR beta CDR3 regions consisted of RNA transcripts. First-round RT-PCR with HTBI primers amplified the TCR CDR3 region. TCRdb re-analysed the multiplex PCR reads in MiXCR, keeping a single row per CDR3 protein. The sample carries about 350,000 distinct CDR3 sequences, roughly 18% recorded once. The material sequenced was blood. All receptors derive from a woman in her forties with Graves' ophthalmopathy.

This clonotype was detected many times. This chain links TRBV28 with TRBJ2-5; D is undetermined. In germline, CDR1 is MDHEN, CDR2 SYDVKM. This CDR3 is 10 amino acids long. The V and J ends lost 5 bases and 9 bases respectively, with 7 bases between them. In nucleotides, the CDR3 is TGTGCCAGCAGTGATGCGGCCCAGTACTTC. This encodes CASSDAAQYF.

This clonotype showed up many times. The chain combines TRBV29-1 with TRBJ1-2; D call uncertain. V was clipped by 7 bases and J by 7 bases, with 22 bases between them. This CDR3 is built from 14 residues. The germline gives CDR1 SQVTM, CDR2 ANQGSEA. DNA of the CDR3: TGCAGCGACGGCGAAAGACATGGCTTGGGTGGCTACACCTTC. Amino acid sequence: CSDGERHGLGGYTF.

Regarding this clonotype: A junction boundary mismatches the germline segment, possibly from a read error. The genes are TRBV4-3 and TRBJ2-2, with 8 bases aligning to TRBD1. This CDR3 is built from 17 residues. Per the germline V gene, CDR1 is LGHNA and CDR2 is YSLEER. The CDR3 loop is CASGHRSGQANTGELFF. The CDR3 DNA follows: TGCGCCAGCGGCCACCGTTCGGGACAGGCGAACACCGGGGAGCTGTTTTTT.

The V gene is TRBV6-4, the J gene TRBJ2-5; TRBD1 aligns across 9 bases. The junction had 10 bases not matched to a gene; V was cut back by 7 bases and J by 10 bases. In germline, CDR1 is MRHNA, CDR2 SNTAGT. This CDR3 spans 13 amino acids. The CDR3 loop is CASTMGTGISQYF. The CDR3 DNA is TGTGCCAGCACCATGGGGACAGGGATAAGCCAGTACTTC.

This clonotype was found many times. V is TRBV12-5 and J is TRBJ2-7, with D uncertain. Germline loops: CDR1 LGHNT, CDR2 FRNRAP. The CDR3 totals 16 residues. The germline V and J ends were trimmed by 7 bases and 3 bases, with 22 bases remaining between them. CDR3 protein: CASAFSRPQSHYEQYF. The CDR3 bases are TGTGCTAGTGCCTTCAGCAGACCACAAAGCCACTACGAGCAGTACTTC.

CDR3 sequence: CASSLAGRGDTQYF. CDR3 DNA: TGTGCCAGCAGCTTAGCGGGCAGGGGAGATACGCAGTATTTT. The chain is built from TRBV13 and TRBJ2-3; weak D call: TRBD1 (6 bases). The CDR3 spans 14 residues. CDR1 is PRHDT, CDR2 FYEKMQ, per germline (reference sequence). The germline V and J ends were trimmed by 1 base and 5 bases, with 10 bases remaining between them. Filled out from reference TRBV13 and TRBJ2-3, the complete variable domain reads AAGVIQSPRHLIKEKRETATLKCYPIPRHDTVYWYQQGPGQDPQFLISFYEKMQSDKGSIPDRFSAQQFSDYHSELNMSSLELGDSALYFCASSLAGRGDTQYFGPGTRLTVL.

This clonotype was detected ten times or more. This chain joins TRBV7-2 and TRBJ2-7; D is unclear. CDR3 size: 13 residues. CDR1 is SGHTA and CDR2 is FQGNSA in the germline V gene. Trimming shortened V by 7 bases and J by 2 bases, and 12 bases separated the two germline ends. The CDR3 DNA reads TGTGCCAGCAACTCCCACACCGCCTACGAGCAGTACTTC. Amino acid sequence: CASNSHTAYEQYF.

This clonotype was counted many times. J is TRBJ2-2 and V is TRBV6-1; 9 bases are shared with TRBD2. Germline trimming cut 10 bases from V and 8 bases from J; bases unmatched to any gene: 8. This CDR3 is 13 amino acids long. The V gene's germline CDR1 is MNHNS and CDR2 SASEGT. The CDR3 loop reads CATASGTAGELFF. CDR3 nucleotides: TGTGCCACCGCTAGCGGGACGGCTGGGGAGCTGTTTTTT.

The gene calls are TRBV30 and TRBJ2-7; D might be TRBD2 (6 bases). CDR1 and CDR2 (germline): GTSNPN, SVGIG (reference sequence). With 3 bases removed from V and 5 bases from J, the gap between germline ends came to 14 bases. This CDR3 is 13 amino acids long. In nucleotides, the CDR3 is TGTGCCTGGAGAGGGGAGGACGCCCACGAGCAGTACTTC. It yields the protein CAWRGEDAHEQYF.

Many counts were recorded for this clonotype. This chain links TRBV4-1 with TRBJ2-7; TRBD2 matches 11 bases. Germline CDR1 and CDR2: MGHRA and YSYEKL. With V trimmed by 0 bases and J by 3 bases, 16 bases remained unmatched. This CDR3 has 20 residues. In nucleotides, the CDR3 is TGCGCCAGCAGCCAAGATTTGGGACAGATAGTAGCGGGAGGGAACTACGAGCAGTACTTC. Translating gives CASSQDLGQIVAGGNYEQYF.

This clonotype was recorded once. V gene TRBV20-1 combines with J gene TRBJ1-6; D is undetermined. Trimming shortened V by 3 bases and J by 2 bases, and 11 bases separated the two germline ends. CDR3 length: 15 amino acids. Germline V CDR1 and CDR2: DFQATT, SNEGSKA (reference sequence). The chain's CDR3 is CSAREDPAYNSPLHF. CDR3 coding DNA: TGCAGTGCTAGGGAGGACCCAGCCTATAATTCACCCCTCCACTTT.

Ten or more counts support this clonotype. The chain is built from TRBV20-1 and TRBJ1-5; TRBD1 agrees at 7 bases. The germline gives CDR1 DFQATT, CDR2 SNEGSKA (reference sequence). The CDR3 length is 15 residues. The J segment lost 4 bases and the V segment lost 0 bases, leaving 6 bases of the junction unmatched. CDR3 in amino acids: CSARDGRGLNQPQHF. The CDR3 bases are TGCAGTGCTAGAGACGGGAGGGGGCTAAATCAGCCCCAGCATTTT.

The sample holds many counts of this clonotype. The chain combines TRBV7-9 with TRBJ2-5; D is possibly TRBD2 (5 bases). The CDR3 contains 15 residues. V lost 0 bases to trimming and J lost 5 bases, with 13 bases between them. Germline V gene data show CDR1 as SEHNR and CDR2 as FQNEAQ (reference sequence). CDR3 amino acids: CASSLASTGMETQYF. The CDR3 DNA reads as TGTGCCAGCAGCTTAGCGAGCACGGGAATGGAGACCCAGTACTTC.

The chain has TRBV6-5 and TRBJ2-2; 7 bases match TRBD1. V was pared by 2 bases and J by 0 bases, with 3 bases of the junction left unmatched. The length of the CDR3 is 16 residues. In germline, CDR1 is MNHEY, CDR2 SVGAGI. CDR3 sequence: CASSYGTEANTGELFF. DNA of the CDR3: TGTGCCAGCAGTTACGGGACAGAGGCGAACACCGGGGAGCTGTTTTTT.

This clonotype was counted a few times. The rearrangement uses TRBV12-3 or TRBV12-4 and TRBJ2-5; 9 bases are a match to TRBD2. With V trimmed by 4 bases and J by 1 base, 13 bases remained unmatched. There are 18 residues in the CDR3. CDR3 protein: CASSWGMLVAGAQETQYF. CDR3 DNA sequence: TGTGCCAGCAGTTGGGGCATGTTGGTAGCGGGAGCCCAAGAGACCCAGTACTTC.

Turning to this clonotype: One base away lies a much larger clone, so this may be a sequencing read error. The chain uses TRBV4-2 and TRBJ2-7; D possibly corresponds to TRBD2 (5 bases). Looked up from germline, CDR1 is LGHNA and CDR2 is YNFKEQ. This CDR3 is 13 amino acids long. This chain's CDR3 is CASSLRGPYEQCF. In DNA, the CDR3 is TGTGCCAGCAGCCTTCGAGGGCCCTACGAGCAGTGCTTC.

This rearrangement joins TRBV30 to TRBJ2-7; D is possibly TRBD1 (6 bases). The germline V gene encodes CDR1 GTSNPN and CDR2 SVGIG (reference sequence). The CDR3 spans 14 residues. Trimming left V 1 base short and J 5 bases short, with 15 bases between. CDR3 loop: CAWSANRELDEQYF. The CDR3 region has the DNA TGTGCCTGGAGTGCTAACAGGGAGTTGGACGAGCAGTACTTC.

In this sample, this clonotype turned up many times. This chain joins TRBV20-1 and TRBJ2-5; 10 nucleotides agree with TRBD1. This CDR3 has 12 residues. V shed 6 bases and J 9 bases; nucleotides not matched to a gene: 7. Germline assignment: CDR1 DFQATT and CDR2 SNEGSKA (reference sequence). CDR3 amino acids: CSAGKDRGAQYF. CDR3 nucleotides: TGCAGTGCGGGAAAGGACAGGGGGGCCCAGTACTTC.

This clonotype appeared a few times. A much larger clone sits a single nucleotide away, making a read error possible. Here the CDR3 DNA reads TGTGTCAGCAGTAAAGGGGCTTTCTTT. It codes for CVSSKGAFF. The chain carries TRBV25-1 and TRBJ1-1; D gene ambiguous. Germline loops: CDR1 MGHDK, CDR2 SYGVNS. This CDR3 has 9 amino acids.

This clonotype came up many times. The chain uses TRBV27 and TRBJ2-5; 8 nucleotides align to TRBD1. Germline CDR1 MNHEY, CDR2 SMNVEV (reference sequence). The CDR3 sequence is 15 residues long. V dropped 4 bases and J dropped 4; count of bases not matched to a gene: 8. The CDR3: CASSWAGGFGETQYF. DNA of the CDR3: TGTGCCAGCAGTTGGGCAGGGGGCTTCGGAGAGACCCAGTACTTC.

The sample holds many counts of this clonotype. This chain uses TRBV27 with TRBJ2-7; 7 positions agree with TRBD2. Germline lookup yields CDR1 MNHEY and CDR2 SMNVEV (reference sequence). Unmatched junction bases numbered 21, after V lost 8 bases and J lost 2 bases. CDR3 length: 18 residues. The CDR3 spells CASYTSPGGGRGTYEQYF. DNA of the CDR3: TGTGCCAGCTATACCTCCCCCGGCGGTGGGCGGGGGACCTACGAGCAGTACTTC.

This clonotype was counted at least ten times. The chain joins TRBV28 to TRBJ1-2; D is possibly TRBD1 (5 bases). The V gene lost 10 bases and the J gene lost 4 bases, with 25 bases spanning the gap. Germline CDR1 reads MDHEN; CDR2 reads SYDVKM. This CDR3 comprises 16 residues. In nucleotides, the CDR3 is TGTGCCACCACATGGACGTCCGGGACCGCAGGCTATGGCTACACCTTC. Protein: CATTWTSGTAGYGYTF.

This clonotype was seen ten or more times. This rearrangement joins TRBV24-1 to TRBJ2-2; D uncertain. This CDR3 spans 12 amino acids. V lost 5 bases, J lost 4 bases, and 4 bases lay in between. Germline CDR1 and CDR2: KGHDR and SFDVKD. In nucleotides, the CDR3 is TGTGCCACCAGTGCCCGCACCGGGGAGCTGTTTTTT. This codes for CATSARTGELFF.